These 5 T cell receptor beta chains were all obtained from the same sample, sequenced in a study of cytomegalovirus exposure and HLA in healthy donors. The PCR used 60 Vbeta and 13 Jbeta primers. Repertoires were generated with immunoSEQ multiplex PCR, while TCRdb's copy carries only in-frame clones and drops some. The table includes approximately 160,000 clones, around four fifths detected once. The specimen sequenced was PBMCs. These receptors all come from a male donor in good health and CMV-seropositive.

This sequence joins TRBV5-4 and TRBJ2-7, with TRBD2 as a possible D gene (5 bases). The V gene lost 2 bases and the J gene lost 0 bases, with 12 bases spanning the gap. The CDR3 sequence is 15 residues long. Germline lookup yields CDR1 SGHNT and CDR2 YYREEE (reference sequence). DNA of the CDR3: TGTGCCAGCAGCTTAGGAGGAGCTAACTCCTACGAGCAGTACTTC. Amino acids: CASSLGGANSYEQYF.

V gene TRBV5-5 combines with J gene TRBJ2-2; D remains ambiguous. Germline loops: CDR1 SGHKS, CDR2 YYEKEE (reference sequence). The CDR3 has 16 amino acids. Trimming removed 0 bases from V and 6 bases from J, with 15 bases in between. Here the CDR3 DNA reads TGTGCCAGCAGCTTGGTGGCCCAGGTCGGCGCCGGGGAGCTGTTTTTT. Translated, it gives CASSLVAQVGAGELFF. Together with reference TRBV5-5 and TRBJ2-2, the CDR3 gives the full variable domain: DAGVTQSPTHLIKTRGQQVTLRCSPISGHKSVSWYQQVLGQGPQFIFQYYEKEERGRGNFPDRFSARQFPNYSSELNVNALLLGDSALYLCASSLVAQVGAGELFFGEGSRLTVL.

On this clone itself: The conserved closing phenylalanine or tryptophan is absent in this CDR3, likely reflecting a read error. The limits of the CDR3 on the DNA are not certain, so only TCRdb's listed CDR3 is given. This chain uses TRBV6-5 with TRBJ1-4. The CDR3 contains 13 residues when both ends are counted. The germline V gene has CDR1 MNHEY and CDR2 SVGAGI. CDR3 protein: CASSYSRRAGAPS.

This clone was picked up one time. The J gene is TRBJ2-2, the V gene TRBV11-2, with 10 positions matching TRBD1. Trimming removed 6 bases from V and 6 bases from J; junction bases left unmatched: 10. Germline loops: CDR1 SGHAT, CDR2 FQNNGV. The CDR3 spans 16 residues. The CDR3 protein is CASRPRQGAEPGELFF. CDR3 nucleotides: TGTGCCAGCAGACCAAGACAGGGGGCTGAGCCCGGGGAGCTGTTTTTT. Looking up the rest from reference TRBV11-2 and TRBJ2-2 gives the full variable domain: EAGVAQSPRYKIIEKRQSVAFWCNPISGHATLYWYQQILGQGPKLLIQFQNNGVVDDSQLPKDRFSAERLKGVDSTLKIQPAKLEDSAVYLCASRPRQGAEPGELFFGEGSRLTVL.

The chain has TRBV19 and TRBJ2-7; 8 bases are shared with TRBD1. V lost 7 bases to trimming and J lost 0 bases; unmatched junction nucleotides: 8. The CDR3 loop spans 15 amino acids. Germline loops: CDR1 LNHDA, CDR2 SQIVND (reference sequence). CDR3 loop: CASKRGTGYSYEQYF. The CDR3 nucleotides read TGTGCCAGTAAAAGAGGGACAGGTTACTCCTACGAGCAGTACTTC.